The 30 T cell receptor beta chains listed next were all sequenced from one sample in a study of T cell repertoires in aging, cancer and after chemotherapy (dated by TCRdb to the late 2010s). Sequencing took place on an Illumina MiSeq. Multiplex touch-down PCR with a mixed TRB-A/B primer pool was used to amplify rearranged TRB sequences covering the V, D and J segments. Clones were called with MiXCR by TCRdb after fastp trimmed the public reads at Q25, and only in-frame beta chains were retained. Rows are unified per CDR3 protein, each entry keeping the most common DNA and genes. This sample lists roughly 6,500 distinct CDR3 sequences; under 35% were detected once. About 30% of the sample comes from the top ten. Instead of sorted cells or RNA, genomic DNA extracted from peripheral blood served as the source for amplifying TCR beta rearrangements. The sequenced material came from blood. The receptors come from a human donor with a blood cancer.

This clonotype is medium-sized (0.01 to 0.1%). The chain carries TRBV29-1 and TRBJ2-1; 7 nucleotides agree with TRBD2. V lost 1 base to trimming and J lost 0 bases; unmatched junction nucleotides: 0. CDR3 length: 14 amino acids. The germline gives CDR1 SQVTM, CDR2 ANQGSEA. The CDR3 region has the DNA TGCAGCGTTGAAGGGACTAGCTCCTACAATGAGCAGTTCTTC. This gives the protein CSVEGTSSYNEQFF.

The chain joins TRBV30 to TRBJ2-2, with TRBD2 matching over 9 bases. The CDR3 is 13 residues long. V shed 2 bases and J 8 bases; nucleotides not matched to a gene: 3. Germline V gene data show CDR1 as GTSNPN and CDR2 as SVGIG (reference sequence). The CDR3 DNA follows: TGTGCCTGGAGTCCTACTAGCGGGGGGGAGCTGTTTTTT. Translated: CAWSPTSGGELFF.

This clonotype occurred a few times. The chain couples TRBV18 to TRBJ1-1; tentative D call: TRBD1 (5 bases). From germline, CDR1 is KGHSH and CDR2 LQKENI. The CDR3 is made up of 14 amino acids. V shed 0 bases and J shed 11 bases, with 16 bases lying between them. As DNA, the CDR3 is TGTGCCAGCTCACCACCGACAGCTCCTAAGGGGGCTTTCTTT. Protein product: CASSPPTAPKGAFF.

V is TRBV11-3 and J is TRBJ2-3, with a possible D match to TRBD1 (5 bases). The CDR3 runs 15 residues. The germline gives CDR1 SGHNT, CDR2 YENEEA. V was trimmed by 3 bases and J by 0 bases, leaving 10 bases between them. The CDR3 here is CASSLGHGSTDTQYF. The CDR3 bases are TGTGCCAGCAGCTTGGGGCACGGGAGCACAGATACGCAGTATTTT.

The chain uses TRBV7-6 and TRBJ2-1; D may correspond to TRBD1 or TRBD2 (5 bases each). V was cut by 5 bases and J by 4 bases, with 15 bases left in between. This CDR3 contains 15 residues. CDR1 is SGHVS and CDR2 is FNYEAQ in the germline V gene. The CDR3 here is CASSSRDGPYNEQFF. CDR3 nucleotide sequence: TGTGCCAGCAGCAGTCGGGACGGACCTTACAATGAGCAGTTCTTC.

This clonotype was observed a few times. V usage is TRBV18 and J usage is TRBJ2-1, with D unclear. Germline V lookup: CDR1 KGHSH, CDR2 LQKENI. V lost 5 bases, J lost 2 bases, and 16 bases lay in between. The CDR3 extends over 16 amino acids. Here the CDR3 reads CASSTNQQVAYNEQFF. The DNA of the CDR3 is TGTGCCAGCTCAACGAACCAGCAGGTCGCCTACAATGAGCAGTTCTTC.

This clonotype qualifies as medium-sized. Here the CDR3 reads CASSHDRVRKFF. The DNA for the CDR3 is TGTGCCAGCAGTCATGACAGGGTTCGTAAGTTCTTC. This rearrangement joins TRBV6-5 to TRBJ2-1, with 7 nucleotides matching TRBD1. CDR3 length: 12 amino acids. Germline CDR1 and CDR2: MNHEY and SVGAGI. After removal of 5 bases from V and 14 bases from J, the junction contained 9 bases not matched to a gene.

This clonotype was detected a few times. V is TRBV19 and J is TRBJ1-6; 9 positions agree with TRBD1. There are 16 residues in the CDR3. Germline V gene sequence: CDR1 LNHDA, CDR2 SQIVND (reference sequence). With 4 bases clipped from V and 0 bases from J, the junction kept 1 base outside the gene matches. Here the CDR3 DNA reads TGTGCCAGTAGTACGGACAGGGGCTCCTATAATTCACCCCTCCACTTT. This codes for CASSTDRGSYNSPLHF.

This clonotype was seen a few times. The CDR3: CATSLNGNTIYF. The CDR3 coding sequence is TGTGCCACCAGCCTGAATGGAAACACCATATATTTT. The chain has TRBV15 and TRBJ1-3; no definite D call. The CDR3 spans 12 residues. The germline V gene encodes CDR1 LNHNV and CDR2 YYDKDF (reference sequence). Trimming removed 5 bases from V and 3 bases from J, with 5 bases in between.

The chain links TRBV11-3 to TRBJ2-7, with TRBD1 as a possible D gene (5 bases). Looked up from germline, CDR1 is SGHNT and CDR2 is YENEEA. There are 15 residues in the CDR3. Trimming took 4 bases from V and 6 from J, leaving 19 bases between them. The CDR3, as DNA: TGTGCCAGCAGCTCCGGAGCTAGGGGCCCCCTCGAGCAGTACTTC. Translation: CASSSGARGPLEQYF.

The V gene is TRBV10-3, the J gene TRBJ2-7, with D possibly TRBD1 on 5 matching bases. V lost 5 bases, J lost 3 bases, and 11 bases lay in between. CDR1 and CDR2 (germline): ENHRY, SYGVKD. The CDR3 has 13 residues. The CDR3 nucleotides are TGTGCCATCAGTCGGTCCCAGGGCTACGAGCAGTACTTC. Translation gives CAISRSQGYEQYF.

The rearrangement joins TRBV5-4 to TRBJ2-2; a weak D match, TRBD1 (6 bases). Germline V CDR1 and CDR2: SGHNT, YYREEE (reference sequence). This CDR3 is 15 amino acids long. Trimming left V 4 bases short and J 2 bases short, with 12 bases between. CDR3 protein: CASSTDSLNTGELFF. The CDR3, as DNA: TGTGCCAGCAGCACGGACAGTTTAAACACCGGGGAGCTGTTTTTT. The variable domain in full, completed from reference TRBV5-4 and TRBJ2-2, reads ETGVTQSPTHLIKTRGQQVTLRCSSQSGHNTVSWYQQALGQGPQFIFQYYREEENGRGNFPPRFSGLQFPNYSSELNVNALELDDSALYLCASSTDSLNTGELFFGEGSRLTVL.

This chain connects TRBV19 to TRBJ2-3, with 7 bases identical to TRBD2. Germline CDR1 and CDR2: LNHDA and SQIVND (reference sequence). The V gene end was trimmed by 3 bases and the J gene end by 0 bases; junction bases not matched to a gene: 0. The CDR3 is 14 amino acids. The CDR3 sequence: CASSMGGSTDTQYF. The CDR3 bases are TGTGCCAGTAGTATGGGGGGGAGCACAGATACGCAGTATTTT.

This clonotype was counted a single time. The chain has TRBV29-1 and TRBJ2-1, with a tentative D call TRBD2 (6 bases). CDR1 and CDR2 from the germline V gene are SQVTM and ANQGSEA. Trimming cost V 3 bases and J 5 bases, with 17 bases left between them. The CDR3 has 15 residues. CDR3 amino acids: CSVDDSGFPDNEQFF. CDR3 nucleotide sequence: TGCAGCGTTGATGACAGCGGGTTTCCAGACAATGAGCAGTTCTTC.

The chain combines TRBV12-3 or TRBV12-4 with TRBJ1-5; D remains unclear. CDR3 size: 11 residues. V was cut by 5 bases and J by 6 bases, with 5 bases left in between. The CDR3 sequence is CASSGFQPQHF. As DNA, the CDR3 is TGTGCCAGCAGTGGATTTCAGCCCCAGCATTTT.

V usage is TRBV27 and J usage is TRBJ2-7; D gene unclear. The germline gives CDR1 MNHEY, CDR2 SMNVEV (reference sequence). Trimming removed 6 bases at V and 0 bases at J, with 12 bases between. The CDR3 length is 14 residues. CDR3 nucleotide sequence: TGTGCCAGCAGAAAAATGCCCAGCTCCTACGAGCAGTACTTC. Its protein is CASRKMPSSYEQYF.

This clonotype was detected only a few times. The rearrangement joins TRBV5-5 to TRBJ2-7, with D perhaps TRBD1 (9 bases). Germline CDR1 and CDR2: SGHKS and YYEKEE (reference sequence). CDR3 length: 14 residues. Trimming removed 5 bases at V and 4 bases at J, with 16 bases between. CDR3 in amino acids: CASSSGTGLYEQYF. The CDR3 region has the DNA TGTGCCAGCAGTAGCGGGACAGGGCTTTACGAGCAGTACTTC.

This clonotype was counted between two and nine times. The chain combines TRBV27 with TRBJ2-5, with D hard to call. CDR1 and CDR2 from the germline V gene are MNHEY and SMNVEV (reference sequence). The V and J ends lost 2 bases and 5 bases respectively, with 9 bases between them. The CDR3 is 13 residues long. CDR3 amino acids: CASSLLEGETQYF. CDR3 nucleotide sequence: TGTGCCAGCAGTTTACTGGAAGGGGAGACCCAGTACTTC.

This clonotype was observed a few times. V gene TRBV6-1 combines with J gene TRBJ1-6; D is possibly TRBD1 (6 bases). V lost 6 bases and J 14 bases, leaving 23 bases between the germline ends. The CDR3 loop spans 15 amino acids. Germline lookup yields CDR1 MNHNS and CDR2 SASEGT. In DNA, the CDR3 is TGTGCCAGCAGACGGACAGCGACCGGGGGTGAAACCCTCCACTTT. It specifies CASRRTATGGETLHF.

The chain uses TRBV7-6 and TRBJ2-2; 9 bases are a match to TRBD2. Trimming at V came to 4 bases and at J to 6 bases, leaving 6 bases not matched to a gene. This CDR3 contains 15 residues. Germline V gene data show CDR1 as SGHVS and CDR2 as FNYEAQ. The CDR3 is CASSWGLALAGELFF. The CDR3, as DNA: TGTGCCAGCAGCTGGGGACTAGCTCTCGCCGGGGAGCTGTTTTTT.

The V and J genes are TRBV5-1 and TRBJ2-1; TRBD2 aligns across 7 bases. The CDR3 runs to 14 residues. V was clipped by 7 bases and J by 2 bases; unmatched bases: 6. CDR1 is SGHRS, CDR2 YFSETQ, per germline. The CDR3 sequence: CASQLATTYNEQFF. The CDR3 DNA sequence: TGCGCCAGCCAACTAGCGACGACCTACAATGAGCAGTTCTTC.

The V gene is TRBV12-5, the J gene TRBJ1-1; 10 nucleotides agree with TRBD1. The germline CDR1 and CDR2 sequences are LGHNT and FRNRAP. The CDR3 is 17 residues long. Losses at the gene ends were 0 bases for V and 4 bases for J; bases not matched to a gene: 8. The CDR3 loop reads CASGLVLGTGVPTEAFF. DNA of the CDR3: TGTGCTAGTGGTTTGGTACTGGGGACAGGGGTACCCACTGAAGCTTTCTTT.

This clonotype was detected only a few times. This rearrangement joins TRBV5-4 to TRBJ2-6; D unclear. Trimming stripped 2 bases from V and 2 bases from J, with 2 bases between. The CDR3 totals 13 residues. Per germline, CDR1 SGHNT and CDR2 YYREEE (reference sequence). The CDR3 DNA sequence: TGTGCCAGCAGCTTAACTGGGGCCAACGTCCTGACTTTC. Translating gives CASSLTGANVLTF.

This clonotype turned up a few times. This chain connects TRBV19 to TRBJ1-2; TRBD1 is a possible D gene (5 bases). The CDR3 runs 15 residues. Germline V gene data show CDR1 as LNHDA and CDR2 as SQIVND (reference sequence). Between the trimmed V and J ends, which lost 1 base and 4 bases, there was a span of 13 bases. CDR3 region: CASSIVHGGIYGYTF. The CDR3 DNA sequence: TGTGCCAGTAGTATAGTTCACGGGGGGATCTATGGCTACACCTTC.

CDR3 sequence: CSATLLAGEWDTQYF. CDR3 DNA: TGCAGTGCTACATTACTAGCGGGGGAATGGGATACGCAGTATTTT. The chain has TRBV20-1 and TRBJ2-3, with 11 bases identical to TRBD2. This CDR3 is built from 15 residues. V dropped 4 bases and J dropped 6; count of bases not matched to a gene: 9. The germline V gene encodes CDR1 DFQATT and CDR2 SNEGSKA (reference sequence).

By share, this clonotype ranks as medium-sized. The V gene is TRBV19, the J gene TRBJ2-1, with D perhaps matching TRBD2 (6 bases). Deletions cut 11 bases from V and 1 base from J, with 15 bases between. From germline, CDR1 is LNHDA and CDR2 SQIVND (reference sequence). The CDR3 consists of 14 residues. CDR3 residues: CASSGLGSYNEQFF. The CDR3 coding sequence is TGTGCCTCGAGCGGGCTAGGTTCCTACAATGAGCAGTTCTTC.

For this clonotype: This may stem from a read error, because a much larger clone lies one nucleotide away. It is unclear where the CDR3 begins or ends on the DNA, so no DNA is shown, and the CDR3 is as TCRdb lists it. The chain has TRBV11-3 and TRBJ2-7; no DNA check was done on the table's D call, TRBD1. Per germline, CDR1 SGHNT and CDR2 YENEEA. The CDR3 is made up of 17 amino acids, end residues included. The CDR3 loop is CASSFGAGVPDGYEQYF.

This chain uses TRBV14 with TRBJ1-4, with TRBD1 as a possible D gene (6 bases). Germline assignment: CDR1 SGHDN and CDR2 FVKESK. Trimming pared 0 bases from V and 5 bases from J, leaving 10 bases between. This CDR3 has 15 residues. The CDR3 here is CASSQEGGENEKLFF. The CDR3 DNA is TGTGCCAGCAGCCAAGAAGGGGGAGAAAATGAAAAACTGTTTTTT.

This clonotype has only a few counts. The chain couples TRBV27 to TRBJ2-7, with TRBD1 matching over 7 bases. The CDR3 extends over 13 amino acids. In germline, CDR1 is MNHEY, CDR2 SMNVEV (reference sequence). Trimming cost V 8 bases and J 2 bases; bases outside gene matches: 6. The CDR3 loop is CASRQGMAYEQYF. The CDR3 DNA follows: TGTGCCAGCCGACAGGGTATGGCCTACGAGCAGTACTTC.

The rearrangement joins TRBV30 to TRBJ1-6; D remains unclear. Germline V gene data show CDR1 as GTSNPN and CDR2 as SVGIG (reference sequence). V was clipped by 0 bases and J by 7 bases, with 10 bases between them. The CDR3 is 14 residues long. In DNA form, the CDR3 reads TGTGCCTGGAGTGTACCCCCGGCGAATTCACCCCTCCACTTT. This encodes CAWSVPPANSPLHF.